This TCR beta chain stems from a study of T cell repertoires in cytomegalovirus infection. As for the study in general: Based on public TCR beta signatures, there were indications of CMV infection and of a matching HLA type. Whole-study findings and limits: HLA-C-restricted CMV clonotypes gave the most frequent clonotype in two of eight donors. Summed frequency of public TCR beta families distinguished CMV carriers with the relevant HLA.

This clonotype has just a few counts. Its antigen remains unidentified. MiXCR, run by TCRdb on the reads, gives a single entry per CDR3 protein. This sample has under 200,000 distinct CDR3 sequences, with 8.5% to 10% found just once. The J segment lost 0 bases and the V segment lost 7 bases, leaving 14 bases of the junction unmatched. The CDR3 sequence is 18 residues long. The germline CDR1 and CDR2 sequences are MDHEN and SYDVKM. The receptor's source is a human donor in good health (CMV status not recorded). Some clones in this sample may be carry-over from other donors' samples. The V gene is TRBV28, the J gene TRBJ2-7; 11 bases match TRBD2. Sequenced: PBMCs. CDR3 bases: TGTGCCAGCACCTCAGCTCTTAGGACTAGCGGGCGCTCCTACGAGCAGTACTTC. Translated: CASTSALRTSGRSYEQYF.